Listed here are 13 T cell receptor beta chains from one sample, sequenced in a study of cytomegalovirus exposure and HLA in healthy donors. The PCR ran on 60 Vbeta and 13 Jbeta primers. Profiled with immunoSEQ multiplex PCR; TCRdb holds only in-frame clones, not every one. The sample consists of about 160,000 clones, about 76% of them appearing once. Input material: PBMCs. Every receptor here comes from a male donor in good health and CMV-seropositive.

V usage is TRBV30 and J usage is TRBJ1-3; maybe TRBD1 (6 bases). Looked up from germline, CDR1 is GTSNPN and CDR2 is SVGIG (reference sequence). This CDR3 is 12 amino acids long. Trimming took off 5 bases at V and 2 bases at J, with 7 bases between the two ends. DNA of the CDR3: TGTGCCTGGGGGGACACTGGAAACACCATATATTTT. It codes for CAWGDTGNTIYF.

J is TRBJ2-1 and V is TRBV27; perhaps TRBD2 as D (6 bases). The V end was cut by 5 bases, the J end by 4 bases, with 18 bases between. The germline V gene has CDR1 MNHEY and CDR2 SMNVEV (reference sequence). This CDR3 has 16 amino acids. The CDR3 region is CASSPPGGATYNEQFF. In DNA, the CDR3 is TGTGCCAGCAGTCCTCCAGGCGGGGCTACTTACAATGAGCAGTTCTTC.

The rearrangement uses TRBV7-3 and TRBJ2-3; TRBD1 matches 9 bases. This CDR3 is 14 amino acids long. Germline trimming cut 3 bases from V and 5 bases from J; bases unmatched to any gene: 3. The germline CDR1 and CDR2 sequences are SGHTA and FQGTGA. The CDR3 region is CASSFDRGVDTQYF. The CDR3 nucleotides read TGTGCCAGCAGCTTCGACAGGGGGGTAGATACGCAGTATTTT.

The chain carries TRBV10-2 and TRBJ1-3; no definite D call. Germline values: CDR1 WSHSY, CDR2 SAAADI. The length of the CDR3 is 15 residues. V was clipped by 6 bases and J by 0 bases, with 12 bases between them. CDR3 nucleotide sequence: TGCGCCAGCAGGGCCCCGGGAAACTCTGGAAACACCATATATTTT. Amino acids: CASRAPGNSGNTIYF.

The gene calls are TRBV6-5 and TRBJ2-2; weak D call: TRBD2 (5 bases). Germline lookup yields CDR1 MNHEY and CDR2 SVGAGI. The CDR3 totals 13 residues. V was pared by 2 bases and J by 4 bases, with 5 bases between. As DNA, the CDR3 is TGTGCCAGCAGTTACGCGGGCACCGGGGAGCTGTTTTTT. Translation: CASSYAGTGELFF.

The chain carries TRBV7-3 and TRBJ2-1; D is possibly TRBD2 (6 bases). Germline assignment: CDR1 SGHTA and CDR2 FQGTGA. The CDR3 loop spans 18 amino acids. The V end was cut by 3 bases, the J end by 1 base, with 19 bases between. CDR3 nucleotides: TGTGCCAGCAGCTTGTGGGACTCCCAAAGGGGATCCTACAATGAGCAGTTCTTC. It yields the protein CASSLWDSQRGSYNEQFF.

This chain links TRBV6-5 with TRBJ1-4; 8 nucleotides align to TRBD1. The V gene's germline CDR1 is MNHEY and CDR2 SVGAGI. The trim removed 6 bases at V and 4 bases at J, leaving 7 bases unmatched. The CDR3 has 15 amino acids. The CDR3 loop reads CASRRTGIVNEKLFF. CDR3 sequence (DNA): TGTGCCAGCAGGCGGACAGGGATTGTTAATGAAAAACTGTTTTTT.

J is TRBJ2-7 and V is TRBV27; 8 bases agree with TRBD1. The junction had 13 bases not matched to a gene; V was cut back by 7 bases and J by 5 bases. This CDR3 contains 15 residues. Germline-derived CDR1 and CDR2 are MNHEY and SMNVEV (reference sequence). DNA of the CDR3: TGTGCCAGCAAAACTTGGACAGGGCGGGATAACGAGCAGTACTTC. This sequence encodes CASKTWTGRDNEQYF.

The chain combines TRBV10-2 with TRBJ1-1; D gene uncertain. Looked up from germline, CDR1 is WSHSY and CDR2 is SAAADI. The CDR3 totals 12 residues. Trimming left V 6 bases short and J 7 bases short, with 12 bases between. In nucleotides, the CDR3 is TGCGCCAGCAGCAACGCACTATATGAAGCTTTCTTT. Translating it yields CASSNALYEAFF.

V usage is TRBV7-2 and J usage is TRBJ2-5; D uncertain. CDR3 length: 15 residues. Germline assignment: CDR1 SGHTA and CDR2 FQGNSA. Trimming took off 2 bases at V and 0 bases at J, with 10 bases between the two ends. The CDR3 here is CASSLTAPYQETQYF. CDR3 DNA: TGTGCCAGCAGCTTAACAGCCCCGTACCAAGAGACCCAGTACTTC.

The chain joins TRBV19 to TRBJ2-5, with D perhaps matching TRBD2 (5 bases). V lost 1 base, J lost 4 bases, and 7 bases lay in between. There are 13 residues in the CDR3. Germline V gene lookup returns CDR1 LNHDA and CDR2 SQIVND (reference sequence). Here the CDR3 DNA reads TGTGCCAGTAGTATAGTAGAGGGAGAGACCCAGTACTTC. It specifies CASSIVEGETQYF.

The V and J genes are TRBV13 and TRBJ2-3, with D tentatively TRBD1 (5 bases). The V end lost 2 bases, the J end lost 5 bases, and 14 bases lay between the germline ends. The germline CDR1 and CDR2 sequences are PRHDT and FYEKMQ (reference sequence). The CDR3 has 15 residues. The CDR3 DNA sequence: TGTGCCAGCAGCTTAAGAAGGGGTCGGATAGATACGCAGTATTTT. Its protein product is CASSLRRGRIDTQYF.

V gene TRBV27 combines with J gene TRBJ1-3, with D perhaps TRBD1 (5 bases). CDR3 size: 13 residues. Germline CDR1 and CDR2: MNHEY and SMNVEV (reference sequence). Trimming removed 6 bases at V and 3 bases at J, with 9 bases between. CDR3 sequence: CASSQGGGNTIYF. The CDR3 region has the DNA TGTGCCAGCAGCCAGGGCGGTGGAAACACCATATATTTT.